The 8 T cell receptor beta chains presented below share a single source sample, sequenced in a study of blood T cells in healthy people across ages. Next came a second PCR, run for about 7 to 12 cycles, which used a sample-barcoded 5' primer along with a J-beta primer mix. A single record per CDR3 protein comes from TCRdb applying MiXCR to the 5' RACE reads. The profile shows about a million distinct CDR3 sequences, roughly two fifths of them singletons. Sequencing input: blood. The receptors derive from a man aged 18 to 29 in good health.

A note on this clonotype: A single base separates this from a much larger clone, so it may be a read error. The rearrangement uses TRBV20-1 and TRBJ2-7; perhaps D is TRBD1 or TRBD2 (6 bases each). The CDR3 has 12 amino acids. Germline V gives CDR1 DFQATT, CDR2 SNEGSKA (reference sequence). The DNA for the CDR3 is TGCAGTGCTAGCGGGGGCTCCTGCGAGCAGTACTTC. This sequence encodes CSASGGSCEQYF.

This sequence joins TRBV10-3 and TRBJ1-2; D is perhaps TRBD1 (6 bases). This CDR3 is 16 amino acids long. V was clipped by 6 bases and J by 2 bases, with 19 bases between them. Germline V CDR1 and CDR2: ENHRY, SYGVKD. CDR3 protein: CAIRPGQQGSNYGYTF. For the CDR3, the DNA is TGTGCCATCAGACCGGGGCAACAGGGATCCAACTATGGCTACACCTTC.

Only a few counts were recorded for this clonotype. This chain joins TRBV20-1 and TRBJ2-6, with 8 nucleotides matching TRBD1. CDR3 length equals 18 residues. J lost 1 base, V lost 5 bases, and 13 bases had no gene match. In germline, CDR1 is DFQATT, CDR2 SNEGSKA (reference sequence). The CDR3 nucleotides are TGCAGTGCTCCCCCCGGACAGGGAAAAGGATCTGGGGCCAACGTCCTGACTTTC. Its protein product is CSAPPGQGKGSGANVLTF.

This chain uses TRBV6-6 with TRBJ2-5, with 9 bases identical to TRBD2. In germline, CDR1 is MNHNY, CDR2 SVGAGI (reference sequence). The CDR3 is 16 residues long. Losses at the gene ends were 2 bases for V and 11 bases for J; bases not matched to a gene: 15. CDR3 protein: CASSYPLAGVGNEQYF. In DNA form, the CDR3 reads TGTGCCAGCAGTTACCCATTAGCGGGGGTAGGTAATGAGCAGTACTTC.

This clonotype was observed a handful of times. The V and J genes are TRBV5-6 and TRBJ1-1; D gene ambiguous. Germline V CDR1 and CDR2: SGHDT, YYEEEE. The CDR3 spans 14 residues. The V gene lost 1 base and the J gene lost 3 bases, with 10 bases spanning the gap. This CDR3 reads CASSLFAGDTEAFF. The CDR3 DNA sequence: TGTGCCAGCAGCTTGTTTGCCGGGGACACTGAAGCTTTCTTT.

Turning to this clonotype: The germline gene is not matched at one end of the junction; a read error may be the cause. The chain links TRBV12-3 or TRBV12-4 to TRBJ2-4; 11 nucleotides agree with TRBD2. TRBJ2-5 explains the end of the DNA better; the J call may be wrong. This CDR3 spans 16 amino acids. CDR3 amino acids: CASSRLSGGGQGTQYF. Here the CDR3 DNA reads TGTGCCAGCAGTCGCCTTAGCGGGGGGGGACAAGGGACCCAGTACTTC.

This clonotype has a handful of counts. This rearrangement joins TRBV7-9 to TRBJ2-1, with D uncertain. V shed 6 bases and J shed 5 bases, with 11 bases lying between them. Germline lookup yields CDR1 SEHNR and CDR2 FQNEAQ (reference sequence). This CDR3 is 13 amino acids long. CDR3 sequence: CASRGHPHNEQFF. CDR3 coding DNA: TGTGCCAGCAGAGGGCACCCCCACAATGAGCAGTTCTTC.

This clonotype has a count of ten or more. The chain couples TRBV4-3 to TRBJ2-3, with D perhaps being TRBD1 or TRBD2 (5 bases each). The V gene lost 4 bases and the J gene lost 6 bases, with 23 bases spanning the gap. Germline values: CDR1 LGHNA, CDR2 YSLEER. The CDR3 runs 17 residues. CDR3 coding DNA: TGCGCCAGCAGCCCCACTATCGAGGGGTCCTCTGTGGATACGCAGTATTTT. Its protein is CASSPTIEGSSVDTQYF.